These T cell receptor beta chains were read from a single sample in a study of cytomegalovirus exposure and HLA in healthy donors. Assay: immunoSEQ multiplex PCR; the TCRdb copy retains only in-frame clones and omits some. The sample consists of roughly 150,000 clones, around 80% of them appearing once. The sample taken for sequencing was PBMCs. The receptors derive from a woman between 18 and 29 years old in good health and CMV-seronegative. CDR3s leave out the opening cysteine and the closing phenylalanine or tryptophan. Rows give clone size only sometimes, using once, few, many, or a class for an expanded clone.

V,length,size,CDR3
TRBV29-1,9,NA,SAGGGTEAF
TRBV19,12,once,ASSTGTGNEKLF
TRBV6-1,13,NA,ASSVLAGDTDTQY
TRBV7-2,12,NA,ASSPGQGRNEQY
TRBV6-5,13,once,ASSYGQGVNQPQH
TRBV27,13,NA,ASSLGGLPSYEQY
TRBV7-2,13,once,ASSLGVGQTYGYT
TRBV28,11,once,ASSLEVNTEAF
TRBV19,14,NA,ASSSWGGRNTGELF
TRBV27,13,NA,ASSLSYSGANGLT
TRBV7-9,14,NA,ASSLGRGAGTDTQY
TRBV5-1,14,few,ASSTVRQSYSYEQY
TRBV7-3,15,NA,ASSLKGDGVGYNEQF
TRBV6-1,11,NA,ASRETGAGGYT
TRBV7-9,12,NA,SSSQQGGNQPQH
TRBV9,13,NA,ASSEQGTSGNTIY
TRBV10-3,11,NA,AISDSLDTEAF
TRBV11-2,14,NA,ASSLISGQDSYEQY
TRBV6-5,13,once,ASSRGTAYYTEAF
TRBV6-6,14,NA,ASSSRGLGAGEKLF
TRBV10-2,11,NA,ASSHKDMGGEY
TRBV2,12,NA,ASTPGGWNYEQY